The 7 T cell receptor beta chains listed next were all sequenced from one sample in a study of cytomegalovirus exposure and HLA in healthy donors. Both 60 Vbeta primers and 13 Jbeta primers went into the PCR. The protocol was immunoSEQ multiplex PCR, while the TCRdb copy is restricted to in-frame clones and leaves out a portion. Of about 130,000 clones in the sample, under 80% were seen once. The sequenced sample consisted of PBMCs. These receptor sequences come from a man younger than 35 in good health and CMV-seropositive.

CDR3 in DNA: TGTGCCAGCATCTTCGGACAGGGATCCTACGAGCAGTACTTC. This encodes CASIFGQGSYEQYF. The chain uses TRBV28 and TRBJ2-7; 8 bases line up with TRBD1. The germline V gene encodes CDR1 MDHEN and CDR2 SYDVKM. The V and J ends lost 7 bases and 1 base, in that order; junction bases with no gene match: 6. The CDR3 extends over 14 amino acids.

V and J are TRBV10-2 and TRBJ1-5; TRBD1 aligns across 8 bases. With V trimmed by 6 bases and J by 6 bases, 10 bases remained unmatched. The germline V gene has CDR1 WSHSY and CDR2 SAAADI. This CDR3 contains 15 residues. CDR3 loop: CASSDLGTGPQPQHF. CDR3 DNA: TGCGCCAGCAGCGACCTTGGGACAGGCCCTCAGCCCCAGCATTTT.

The chain couples TRBV29-1 to TRBJ1-1; 10 bases fit TRBD1. With 3 bases clipped from V and 0 bases from J, the junction kept 4 bases outside the gene matches. The V gene's germline CDR1 is SQVTM and CDR2 ANQGSEA. The length of the CDR3 is 15 residues. The CDR3 region is CSVDKGQGMNTEAFF. CDR3 in DNA: TGCAGCGTTGATAAGGGACAGGGGATGAACACTGAAGCTTTCTTT.

The CDR3 DNA is TGCGCCAGCAGGGACAGGTCGAACACCGGGGAGCTGTTTTTT. This encodes CASRDRSNTGELFF. The rearrangement joins TRBV5-1 to TRBJ2-2, with 7 bases fitting TRBD1. Germline V lookup: CDR1 SGHRS, CDR2 YFSETQ. This CDR3 is built from 14 residues. With 5 bases clipped from V and 0 bases from J, the junction kept 1 base outside the gene matches.

The chain uses TRBV7-6 and TRBJ1-1; tentatively, D is TRBD1 (6 bases). The ends were cut back, 5 bases at V and 3 bases at J, with 10 bases in the middle. The V gene's germline CDR1 is SGHVS and CDR2 FNYEAQ. The CDR3 runs to 13 residues. The CDR3: CASSQTGYTEAFF. The DNA of the CDR3 is TGTGCCAGCAGCCAGACAGGCTACACTGAAGCTTTCTTT.

The chain is built from TRBV29-1 and TRBJ2-3; D unresolved. The germline V gene encodes CDR1 SQVTM and CDR2 ANQGSEA. CDR3 length equals 12 residues. V lost 6 bases, J lost 0 bases, and 7 bases lay in between. The chain's CDR3 is CSVESSTDTQYF. The CDR3 DNA is TGCAGCGTCGAGTCTAGCACAGATACGCAGTATTTT.

This chain uses TRBV5-1 with TRBJ2-3; D ambiguous. Deletions cut 0 bases from V and 1 base from J, with 9 bases between. CDR3 length: 15 residues. Germline loops: CDR1 SGHRS, CDR2 YFSETQ. The CDR3: CASSLAAAGTDTQYF. CDR3 in DNA: TGCGCCAGCAGCTTGGCTGCGGCGGGCACAGATACGCAGTATTTT. The whole variable domain, filled in from reference TRBV5-1 and TRBJ2-3, reads KAGVTQTPRYLIKTRGQQVTLSCSPISGHRSVSWYQQTPGQGLQFLFEYFSETQRNKGNFPGRFSGRQFSNSRSEMNVSTLELGDSALYLCASSLAAAGTDTQYFGPGTRLTVL.